The T cell receptor beta chain described here comes from a study of blood T cell repertoires in COVID-19 (TCRdb year 2020). Notes on the research overall: Samples covering the acute and convalescent phases of COVID-19 were provided by collaborators in the United States, Italy and Spain. The repertoires were made available in a free public database intended to serve as a resource for research on the immune response to SARS-CoV-2. Subjects who had been exposed to COVID-19, were actively infected with it, or had recovered from it provided the deeply sampled blood TCRbeta repertoires that made up the dataset. Sample metadata almost always included a de-identified subject ID, COVID-19 status, age in years and sex. Where available, HLA class I and class II types were obtained from metadata supplied by the sample provider rather than from assay-based typing. Samples came from the ongoing ImmuneRACE study (first 160 participants) plus 1,254 subjects from 6 global collaborators. The prospective study material was composed of cDNA or gDNA derived from T cells, B-cell-depleted T cells, or PBMCs.

The paper as a whole reports these results and caveats: The amount of clinical and demographic metadata varied by source and participant and was provided uncurated.

TCRbeta CDR3 regions were amplified from genomic DNA using the immunoSEQ Assay, a bias-controlled multiplex PCR. The paper's data handling went like this. Nucleated cell counts per sample were estimated from amplification of reference gene primers within the assay. To quantify the absolute abundance of each unique TCRbeta CDR3 rearrangement, sequence reads were collapsed and filtered. For each sample, productive Simpson clonality was calculated as the square root of Simpson's diversity index over productive rearrangements. Entries here come from immuneACCESS through TCRdb and include only in-frame sequences with V and J called. Some clones fail to appear in such tables; in the studies checked, an unresolved V gene covers under half of the shortfall, and the cause of the remainder is unknown. That table supplies the V and J calls and clone size; D and trimming were determined from the DNA. This sample is represented by 150,000 to 200,000 clones; almost 80% of them were singletons. The top ten clones comprise approximately 26% of the sample.

V trim: 9 bases; J trim: 8 bases; unmatched bases: 7. The CDR3, cysteine through phenylalanine, is 14 amino acids long. The sequence is cut down to CDR3 DNA, 42 bases in frame from base 1. CDR1 and CDR2 (LNHNV, YYDKDF) derive from the germline V gene (reference sequence). Concerning this clone: Which antigen it targets is not known. No qualities accompany the bases; no much larger clone lies one base away.

Each collaborating institution followed its own protocols to collect whole blood in K2EDTA tubes. Collaborator samples were shipped for TCRbeta analysis as frozen whole blood, isolated PBMCs, or DNA extracted from either sample type. The sequenced sample was peripheral blood. This sequence uses TRBV15 and TRBJ1-6, with TRBD1 matching 10 junction bases. The sequence was collected from a woman in her sixties or seventies with acute or convalescent COVID-19. The CDR3 reads as follows: CATGRDRGYSPLHF. The DNA sequence is given as TGTGCCACGGGACGGGACAGGGGTTATTCACCCCTCCACTTT.